The clone carrying this T cell receptor (beta chain) was recorded once. What it recognizes is unknown. These data are taken from a study of OX40 agonist ivuxolimab in advanced cancers. Study in general: With ivuxolimab, an agonistic anti-OX40 (CD134) antibody, patients were treated.

Study-wide points: Relative to CD4+ cells, CD8+ T cells on average had more expanded clones. Also showing low normalized T-cell clonal expansion were some of the nonresponders.

J was trimmed by 3 bases and V by 3 bases; bases with no gene match: 1. In germline, CDR1 is LNHDA, CDR2 SQIVND (reference sequence). The CDR3 covers 13 residues. Assay: immunoSEQ multiplex PCR; the TCRdb copy retains only in-frame clones and omits some. The data contain more than 25,000 clones, 86% of them seen just once; the ten biggest clones take up 25%. At baseline, cycle 4 day 1, and cycle 7 day 1, blood was sampled. The chain employs TRBV19 and TRBJ1-1, with 7 bases matching TRBD1. The TCR originated in an adult with an advanced solid tumor such as melanoma, head and neck, liver or kidney cancer. The sequencing used CD4+ or CD8+ T cells sorted from blood, collected in a trial of the OX40 agonist ivuxolimab. CDR3 nucleotides: TGTGCCAGTAGTATTACAGGGGACACTGAAGCTTTCTTT. This gives the protein CASSITGDTEAFF.